Each of the 21 T cell receptor beta chains below was sequenced from the same sample in a study of blood T cell repertoires in COVID-19. Sequencing used immunoSEQ multiplex PCR; TCRdb keeps in-frame clones, though not all of them. The repertoire holds 200,000 or so clones, with roughly four fifths as singletons. The sequenced sample was PBMCs or T cells enriched from blood (not recorded which). The receptors were gathered from a woman aged 45-59 years who had been exposed to COVID-19.

The J gene is TRBJ1-5, the V gene TRBV28, with 10 bases lining up with TRBD1. Losses at the gene ends were 3 bases for V and 0 bases for J; bases not matched to a gene: 5. This CDR3 has 17 residues. CDR1 is MDHEN, CDR2 SYDVKM, per germline. The CDR3 bases are TGTGCCAGCAGTTTCCTCGACAGGGGGCGTAGCAATCAGCCCCAGCATTTT. This codes for CASSFLDRGRSNQPQHF. The whole variable domain, remainder taken from reference TRBV28 and TRBJ1-5, is DVKVTQSSRYLVKRTGEKVFLECVQDMDHENMFWYRQDPGLGLRLIYFSYDVKMKEKGDIPEGYSVSREKKERFSLILESASTNQTSMYLCASSFLDRGRSNQPQHFGDGTRLSIL.

This sequence joins TRBV7-2 and TRBJ2-3, with 12 bases matching TRBD2. Unmatched junction bases numbered 14, after V lost 5 bases and J lost 5 bases. This CDR3 is built from 18 residues. CDR1 SGHTA and CDR2 FQGNSA come from the germline V gene. The CDR3 DNA is TGTGCCAGCAGCCTAAGGACTAGCGGGGTGGGTATGAGAGATACGCAGTATTTT. Translated: CASSLRTSGVGMRDTQYF.

The sample holds one count of this clone. J is TRBJ2-5 and V is TRBV6-5, with D possibly TRBD2 on 7 matching bases. Germline CDR1 reads MNHEY; CDR2 reads SVGAGI. V was trimmed by 6 bases and J by 5 bases, leaving 19 bases between them. This CDR3 has 15 amino acids. CDR3 sequence (DNA): TGTGCCAGCAGCTCGGGGGGTTCAGGGGAGGAGACCCAGTACTTC. It is translated as CASSSGGSGEETQYF.

This chain connects TRBV14 to TRBJ1-2; maybe TRBD1 (5 bases). The germline CDR1 and CDR2 sequences are SGHDN and FVKESK. Trimming shortened V by 4 bases and J by 2 bases, and 17 bases separated the two germline ends. The CDR3 is 16 amino acids. CDR3 protein: CASSPDKTGFNYGYTF. As DNA, the CDR3 is TGTGCCAGCAGCCCGGACAAAACCGGGTTCAACTATGGCTACACCTTC. The full variable domain, its missing parts supplied by reference TRBV14 and TRBJ1-2, is EAGVTQFPSHSVIEKGQTVTLRCDPISGHDNLYWYRRVMGKEIKFLLHFVKESKQDESGMPNNRFLAERTGGTYSTLKVQPAELEDSGVYFCASSPDKTGFNYGYTFGSGTRLTVV.

This sequence joins TRBV6-2 or TRBV6-3 and TRBJ1-1, with 7 bases identical to TRBD1. The CDR3 has 15 amino acids. J lost 4 bases, V lost 2 bases, and 7 bases had no gene match. The germline V gene has CDR1 MNHEY and CDR2 SVGEGT. CDR3 sequence: CASSYTGAGSTEAFF. Here the CDR3 DNA reads TGTGCCAGCAGTTACACAGGGGCGGGATCCACTGAAGCTTTCTTT.

In nucleotides, the CDR3 is TGTGCCAGCAGTGCACAGGGTCGGACCACAGATACGCAGTATTTT. It encodes CASSAQGRTTDTQYF. The genes are TRBV27 and TRBJ2-3, with TRBD1 as a possible D gene (6 bases). Germline loops: CDR1 MNHEY, CDR2 SMNVEV (reference sequence). Deletions cut 5 bases from V and 2 bases from J, with 14 bases between. The CDR3 runs to 15 residues.

This clone was detected only a few times. The rearrangement links TRBV6-6 to TRBJ1-6; a possible D gene is TRBD1 (5 bases). This CDR3 is 13 amino acids long. The germline CDR1 and CDR2 sequences are MNHNY and SVGAGI (reference sequence). With 5 bases removed from V and 7 bases from J, the gap between germline ends came to 9 bases. The CDR3 DNA is TGTGCCAGCAGTGGGGCAAGGAATTCACCCCTCCACTTT. Translation: CASSGARNSPLHF.

In its sample, this clone was seen once. The chain employs TRBV5-6 and TRBJ2-3; TRBD2 matches 10 bases. The length of the CDR3 is 17 residues. The ends lost 2 bases at V and 2 bases at J; junction bases unmatched: 8. Germline V gives CDR1 SGHDT, CDR2 YYEEEE. Here the CDR3 DNA reads TGTGCCAGCAGCTTCCGTCGACTAGCGGGTTACACAGATACGCAGTATTTT. This codes for CASSFRRLAGYTDTQYF. The full variable domain, its missing parts supplied by reference TRBV5-6 and TRBJ2-3, is DAGVTQSPTHLIKTRGQQVTLRCSPKSGHDTVSWYQQALGQGPQFIFQYYEEEERQRGNFPDRFSGHQFPNYSSELNVNALLLGDSALYLCASSFRRLAGYTDTQYFGPGTRLTVL.

The V call is TRBV19, the J call TRBJ2-1, with 7 nucleotides matching TRBD2. CDR1 LNHDA and CDR2 SQIVND come from the germline V gene (reference sequence). The junction had 4 bases not matched to a gene; V was cut back by 3 bases and J by 8 bases. This CDR3 has 13 amino acids. CDR3 nucleotides: TGTGCCAGTAGTATCGGGGGGTCCCATGAGCAGTTCTTC. Its translation: CASSIGGSHEQFF.

This clone was seen a handful of times. The V gene is TRBV7-6, the J gene TRBJ2-7; a possible D gene is TRBD2 (6 bases). Germline values: CDR1 SGHVS, CDR2 FNYEAQ. The V end was cut by 5 bases, the J end by 2 bases, with 16 bases between. The CDR3 sequence is 15 residues long. The CDR3: CASSPGAGTPYEQYF. As DNA, the CDR3 is TGTGCCAGCAGCCCCGGCGCGGGGACCCCCTACGAGCAGTACTTC.

This clone has only a few counts. This chain connects TRBV9 to TRBJ1-6; 11 positions match TRBD1. Germline trimming cut 6 bases from V and 10 bases from J; bases unmatched to any gene: 6. CDR3 length: 14 residues. CDR1 is SGDLS, CDR2 YYNGEE, per germline. In DNA form, the CDR3 reads TGTGCCAGCACCACCGGGACAGGGGGATCACCCCTCCACTTT. As protein: CASTTGTGGSPLHF.

The chain is built from TRBV3-1 (or the pseudogene TRBV3-2) and TRBJ2-2, with D perhaps matching TRBD1 (5 bases). This CDR3 contains 17 residues. Germline V gene data show CDR1 as LGHDT and CDR2 as YNNKEL (reference sequence). Deletions cut 0 bases from V and 7 bases from J, with 18 bases between. As DNA, the CDR3 is TGTGCCAGCAGCCAAGATTACGACAGTAGAGGCCTCGGGGAGCTGTTTTTT. As protein: CASSQDYDSRGLGELFF.

The J gene is TRBJ1-1, the V gene TRBV27; D ambiguous. The CDR3 runs to 13 residues. Germline lookup yields CDR1 MNHEY and CDR2 SMNVEV (reference sequence). The V and J ends lost 5 bases and 1 base respectively, with 8 bases between them. CDR3 sequence reads: CASSGRKNTEAFF. The CDR3 DNA is TGTGCCAGCAGTGGGAGGAAGAACACTGAAGCTTTCTTT.

The chain carries TRBV30 and TRBJ2-7; tentatively, D is TRBD1 (6 bases). Trimming took off 0 bases at V and 4 bases at J, with 7 bases between the two ends. CDR1 is GTSNPN, CDR2 SVGIG, per germline (reference sequence). The CDR3 is made up of 12 amino acids. The CDR3 DNA sequence: TGTGCCTGGAGTGTACAGGGTTACGAGCAGTACTTC. As protein: CAWSVQGYEQYF.

The rearrangement links TRBV5-6 to TRBJ1-4; weak D call: TRBD1 (5 bases). Per the germline V gene, CDR1 is SGHDT and CDR2 is YYEEEE. This CDR3 has 19 amino acids. The germline V and J ends were trimmed by 4 bases and 0 bases, with 22 bases remaining between them. The CDR3 DNA follows: TGTGCCAGCAGCCTTTTGATGGGGCGGGGAGTAGCAACTAATGAAAAACTGTTTTTT. This gives the protein CASSLLMGRGVATNEKLFF.

The chain combines TRBV28 with TRBJ2-3, with D tentatively TRBD1 (6 bases). V lost 3 bases and J 7 bases, leaving 17 bases between the germline ends. This CDR3 contains 15 residues. Per the germline V gene, CDR1 is MDHEN and CDR2 is SYDVKM. The CDR3: CASSFTDTGRYTQYF. In nucleotides, the CDR3 is TGTGCCAGCAGTTTTACAGACACAGGGAGATATACGCAGTATTTT.

Here the CDR3 reads CASSLVGEGYTF. Written as DNA, the CDR3 is TGCGCCAGCAGCTTGGTAGGGGAAGGCTACACCTTC. The gene calls are TRBV5-1 and TRBJ1-2; maybe TRBD1 (5 bases). Germline V CDR1 and CDR2: SGHRS, YFSETQ. V lost 0 bases and J 8 bases, leaving 8 bases between the germline ends. The CDR3 runs 12 residues.

The J gene is TRBJ2-4, the V gene TRBV24-1, with a tentative D call TRBD2 (5 bases). The CDR3 consists of 14 residues. Germline V gene data show CDR1 as KGHDR and CDR2 as SFDVKD. The germline V and J ends were trimmed by 12 bases and 5 bases, with 19 bases remaining between them. The DNA of the CDR3 is TGTGCCCCCGTGAGGGCCGGTAGGGAAAACATTCAGTACTTC. It specifies CAPVRAGRENIQYF.

V gene TRBV4-3 combines with J gene TRBJ1-4; D remains ambiguous. The ends were cut back, 1 base at V and 8 bases at J, with 8 bases in the middle. This CDR3 contains 13 residues. CDR1 is LGHNA, CDR2 YSLEER, per germline. Here the CDR3 DNA reads TGCGCCAGCAGCCAAGGGGCTGGGGAAAAACTGTTTTTT. Its protein product is CASSQGAGEKLFF.

The chain joins TRBV6-5 to TRBJ1-5; D not certain. CDR1 and CDR2 (germline): MNHEY, SVGAGI. Trimming took 0 bases from V and 7 from J, leaving 13 bases between them. The CDR3 runs 15 residues. CDR3: CASSYSRNSGQPQHF. In DNA, the CDR3 is TGTGCCAGCAGTTACTCGCGCAACAGCGGACAGCCCCAGCATTTT.

The chain joins TRBV12-3 or TRBV12-4 to TRBJ1-2; D unresolved. CDR3 size: 13 residues. The germline V and J ends were trimmed by 7 bases and 8 bases, with 17 bases remaining between them. CDR3 DNA: TGTGCCAGCATCAAAACCGGGGTCCACGGCTACACCTTC. Its protein is CASIKTGVHGYTF.